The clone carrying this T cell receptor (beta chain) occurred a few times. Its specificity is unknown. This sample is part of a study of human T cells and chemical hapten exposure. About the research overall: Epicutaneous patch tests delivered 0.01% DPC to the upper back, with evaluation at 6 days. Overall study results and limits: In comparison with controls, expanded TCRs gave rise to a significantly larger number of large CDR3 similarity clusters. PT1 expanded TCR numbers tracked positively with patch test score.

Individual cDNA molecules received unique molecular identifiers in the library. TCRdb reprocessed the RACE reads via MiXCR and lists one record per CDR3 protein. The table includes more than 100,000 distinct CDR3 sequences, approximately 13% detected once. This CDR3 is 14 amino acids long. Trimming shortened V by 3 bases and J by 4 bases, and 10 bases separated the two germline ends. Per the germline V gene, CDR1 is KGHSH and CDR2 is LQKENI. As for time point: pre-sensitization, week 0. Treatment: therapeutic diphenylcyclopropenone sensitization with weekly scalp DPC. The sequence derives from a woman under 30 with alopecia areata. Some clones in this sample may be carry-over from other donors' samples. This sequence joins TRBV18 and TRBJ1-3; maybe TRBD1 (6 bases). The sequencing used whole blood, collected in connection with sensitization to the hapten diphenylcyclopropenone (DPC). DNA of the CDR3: TGTGCCAGCTCACCTCGGACAGAGGGAAACACCATATATTTT. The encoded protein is CASSPRTEGNTIYF.